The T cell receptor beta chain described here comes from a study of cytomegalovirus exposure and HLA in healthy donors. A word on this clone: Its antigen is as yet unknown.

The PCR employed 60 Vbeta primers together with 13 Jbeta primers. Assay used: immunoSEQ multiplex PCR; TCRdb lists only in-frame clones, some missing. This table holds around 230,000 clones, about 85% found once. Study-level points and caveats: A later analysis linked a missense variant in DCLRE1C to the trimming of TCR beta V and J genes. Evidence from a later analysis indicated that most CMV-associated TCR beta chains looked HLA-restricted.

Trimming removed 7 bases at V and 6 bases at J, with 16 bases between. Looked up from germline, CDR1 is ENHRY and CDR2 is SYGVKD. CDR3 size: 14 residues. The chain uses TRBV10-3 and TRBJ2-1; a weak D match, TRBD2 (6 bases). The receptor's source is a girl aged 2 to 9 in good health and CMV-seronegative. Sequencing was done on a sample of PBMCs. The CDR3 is CAIKGTGGSNEQFF. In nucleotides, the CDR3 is TGTGCCATCAAGGGTACAGGAGGGAGCAATGAGCAGTTCTTC.